Detailed here is one T cell receptor beta chain. Its antigen is unknown. This sample stems from a study of graft-versus-host responses after intestinal transplantation. Notes on the study in general: There were GvH clones found in recipient marrow, and some of them appeared first in ileum or blood.

The CDR3 runs 10 residues. The V end lost 2 bases, the J end lost 8 bases, and 3 bases lay between the germline ends. Germline lookup yields CDR1 SNHLY and CDR2 FYNNEI. The repertoire was sequenced with immunoSEQ multiplex PCR; TCRdb's copy has only in-frame clones and lacks some. The data hold some 45,000 clones, with over 75% observed a single time. V and J are TRBV2 and TRBJ1-1; D remains unclear. This clonotype was obtained from a human patient who received an intestinal transplant, so some T cells may come from the graft donor. Source: PBMCs, taken 524 days after transplant. In DNA form, the CDR3 reads TGTGCCAGCAGTGAACCCGAAGCTTTCTTT. Amino acids: CASSEPEAFF.